This T cell receptor (beta chain) was sequenced during a study of blood T cell repertoires in COVID-19. The table came from immunoSEQ multiplex PCR; TCRdb's copy has only in-frame clones and leaves some out. The table lists about 110,000 clones, roughly 82% of them singletons. The clonotype comes from a woman at least 80 years old with active or convalescent COVID-19. The sample comprised peripheral blood.

CDR3 sequence: CAISESTGGDTQYF. CDR3 sequence (DNA): TGTGCCATCAGTGAGTCGACTGGTGGAGATACGCAGTATTTT. The chain carries TRBV10-3 and TRBJ2-3; D is undetermined. CDR3 size: 14 residues. Germline-derived CDR1 and CDR2 are ENHRY and SYGVKD. V was pared by 0 bases and J by 5 bases, with 9 bases between.